The 3 T cell receptor beta chains below were found in one sample sequenced in a study of blood T cell repertoires in COVID-19. Method: immunoSEQ multiplex PCR; TCRdb's copy keeps in-frame clones and lacks some. This table holds 210,000 or so clones, more than 70% found once. The source material was peripheral blood. The receptors originated from an elderly woman with active or convalescent COVID-19.

This chain uses TRBV7-2 with TRBJ2-7; 7 bases match TRBD2. The trim removed 8 bases at V and 2 bases at J, leaving 12 bases unmatched. This CDR3 spans 15 amino acids. Germline CDR1 SGHTA, CDR2 FQGNSA. For the CDR3, the DNA is TGTGCCAGCCGAAGCAGTAGCGGGTTTGCCTACGAGCAGTACTTC. As protein: CASRSSSGFAYEQYF.

CDR3 sequence: CASSLLTNTEAFF. DNA of the CDR3: TGTGCCAGCAGCCTCCTAACGAACACTGAAGCTTTCTTT. The chain links TRBV7-3 to TRBJ1-1, with D hard to call. Per the germline V gene, CDR1 is SGHTA and CDR2 is FQGTGA. V dropped 5 bases and J dropped 1 base, with 8 bases sitting between them. The CDR3 is 13 amino acids.

The chain carries TRBV29-1 and TRBJ1-4; D is uncertain. V shed 4 bases and J shed 0 bases, with 9 bases lying between them. This CDR3 spans 14 amino acids. Germline lookup yields CDR1 SQVTM and CDR2 ANQGSEA. CDR3 sequence: CSVADGTTNEKLFF. The CDR3 DNA reads as TGCAGCGTTGCCGACGGGACAACTAATGAAAAACTGTTTTTT.